What follows are 20 T cell receptor beta chains derived from one specimen sequenced in a study of T cell changes during pregnancy in multiple sclerosis. The table came from immunoSEQ multiplex PCR; TCRdb's copy has only in-frame clones and leaves some out. The sample consists of roughly 38,000 clones, 75% to 95% of them appearing once. The starting material was CD4+ T cells from peripheral blood mononuclear cells, obtained after pregnancy. These receptors originate from a female donor in good health, enrolled as a control in a pregnancy study.

This chain links TRBV4-1 with TRBJ1-1; 7 nucleotides align to TRBD1. The CDR3 extends over 16 amino acids. Unmatched junction bases numbered 12, after V lost 6 bases and J lost 2 bases. Germline values: CDR1 MGHRA, CDR2 YSYEKL. CDR3 sequence: CASSNRARQGNTEAFF. CDR3 nucleotides: TGCGCCAGCAGTAACCGAGCCCGACAGGGTAACACTGAAGCTTTCTTT.

The chain has TRBV28 and TRBJ1-3; 7 nucleotides line up with TRBD1. Trimming removed 3 bases from V and 4 bases from J; junction bases left unmatched: 3. Per the germline V gene, CDR1 is MDHEN and CDR2 is SYDVKM. The CDR3 is made up of 14 amino acids. CDR3 region: CASSLGQLGNTIYF. DNA for the CDR3: TGTGCCAGCAGTTTGGGACAGCTCGGAAACACCATATATTTT.

The rearrangement uses TRBV9 and TRBJ2-2, with D tentatively TRBD1 (5 bases). The length of the CDR3 is 15 residues. V lost 0 bases and J 4 bases, leaving 10 bases between the germline ends. Germline CDR1 is SGDLS and CDR2 is YYNGEE. The CDR3 spells CASSVAQGITGELFF. As DNA, the CDR3 is TGTGCCAGCAGCGTAGCGCAGGGTATCACCGGGGAGCTGTTTTTT.

J is TRBJ2-1 and V is TRBV11-2, with 8 nucleotides matching TRBD2. Germline V gives CDR1 SGHAT, CDR2 FQNNGV. The CDR3 has 14 residues. After removal of 1 base from V and 9 bases from J, the junction contained 5 bases not matched to a gene. The CDR3 reads CASSLGGLESEQFF. The CDR3 DNA reads TGTGCCAGCAGCTTAGGGGGACTAGAAAGTGAGCAGTTCTTC. The full variable domain, rest sourced from reference TRBV11-2 and TRBJ2-1, is EAGVAQSPRYKIIEKRQSVAFWCNPISGHATLYWYQQILGQGPKLLIQFQNNGVVDDSQLPKDRFSAERLKGVDSTLKIQPAKLEDSAVYLCASSLGGLESEQFFGPGTRLTVL.

The rearrangement joins TRBV2 to TRBJ2-7; the match to TRBD1 covers 8 bases. Germline loops: CDR1 SNHLY, CDR2 FYNNEI. The CDR3 runs 12 residues. V was clipped by 4 bases and J by 7 bases; unmatched bases: 3. CDR3 sequence (DNA): TGTGCCAGCAGTGGGACAGGGTATGAGCAGTACTTC. This encodes CASSGTGYEQYF.

V and J are TRBV5-4 and TRBJ1-2; TRBD1 aligns across 11 bases. CDR3 length: 17 amino acids. CDR1 and CDR2 (germline): SGHNT, YYREEE (reference sequence). The J segment lost 8 bases and the V segment lost 5 bases, leaving 17 bases of the junction unmatched. The CDR3 sequence is CASRTNAGTGGSKGYTF. In DNA form, the CDR3 reads TGTGCCAGCAGGACTAATGCGGGGACAGGGGGAAGTAAAGGCTACACCTTC.

The rearrangement joins TRBV11-2 to TRBJ2-3, with D possibly TRBD1 on 6 matching bases. V was cut by 7 bases and J by 2 bases, with 16 bases left in between. CDR3 length equals 15 residues. Germline V gives CDR1 SGHAT, CDR2 FQNNGV. The CDR3 bases are TGTGCCAGCATCGAGTCTGGGACATACACAGATACGCAGTATTTT. It encodes CASIESGTYTDTQYF.

This clone occurred once. The rearrangement links TRBV7-3 to TRBJ2-3; a possible D gene is TRBD2 (6 bases). This CDR3 comprises 14 residues. Germline CDR1 reads SGHTA; CDR2 reads FQGTGA. The V end lost 5 bases, the J end lost 4 bases, and 13 bases lay between the germline ends. The CDR3, as DNA: TGTGCCAGCAGCGAGTCGGGAGCGTCAGATACGCAGTATTTT. It codes for CASSESGASDTQYF.

This rearrangement joins TRBV7-2 to TRBJ1-2; D gene unclear. Germline CDR1 reads SGHTA; CDR2 reads FQGNSA. There are 15 residues in the CDR3. V lost 1 base and J 0 bases, leaving 9 bases between the germline ends. In DNA form, the CDR3 reads TGTGCCAGCAGCTTAGGTTCACAACCTAACTATGGCTACACCTTC. Translated, it gives CASSLGSQPNYGYTF. Full variable domain (rest looked up from reference TRBV7-2 and TRBJ1-2): GAGVSQSPSNKVTEKGKDVELRCDPISGHTALYWYRQSLGQGLEFLIYFQGNSAPDKSGLPSDRFSAERTGGSVSTLTIQRTQQEDSAVYLCASSLGSQPNYGYTFGSGTRLTVV.

The V call is TRBV4-1, the J call TRBJ1-6, with 8 bases lining up with TRBD1. V lost 0 bases and J lost 9; bases outside the gene matches: 7. Germline CDR1 MGHRA, CDR2 YSYEKL. This CDR3 has 16 residues. The CDR3: CASSQDQGQGFSPLHF. The CDR3 DNA follows: TGCGCCAGCAGCCAAGATCAAGGACAGGGATTTTCACCCCTCCACTTT.

The gene calls are TRBV7-9 and TRBJ2-3; 11 bases are a match to TRBD2. CDR3 size: 17 residues. Germline assignment: CDR1 SEHNR and CDR2 FQNEAQ (reference sequence). V lost 1 base, J lost 5 bases, and 8 bases stayed unmatched. As DNA, the CDR3 is TGTGCCAGCAGCTTAGGAGGTAGCGGGAGGGCCCAAGATACGCAGTATTTT. Protein: CASSLGGSGRAQDTQYF.

This chain joins TRBV27 and TRBJ1-2, with TRBD1 identical over 8 bases. This CDR3 has 15 residues. Germline values: CDR1 MNHEY, CDR2 SMNVEV (reference sequence). Trimming took 5 bases from V and 5 from J; bases not matched to a gene: 10. CDR3 sequence: CASSPPGQELYGYTF. The DNA of the CDR3 is TGTGCCAGCAGTCCTCCGGGACAGGAACTTTATGGCTACACCTTC.

The chain uses TRBV29-1 and TRBJ2-1, with 7 bases lining up with TRBD2. In germline, CDR1 is SQVTM, CDR2 ANQGSEA. This CDR3 region has 13 residues. V shed 2 bases and J 6 bases; nucleotides not matched to a gene: 4. The CDR3 is CSVEMPSGNEQFF. CDR3 bases: TGCAGCGTTGAAATGCCTAGCGGCAATGAGCAGTTCTTC.

V and J are TRBV5-4 and TRBJ2-2; 11 nucleotides match TRBD2. Germline V gene sequence: CDR1 SGHNT, CDR2 YYREEE (reference sequence). V lost 4 bases to trimming and J lost 6 bases; unmatched junction nucleotides: 11. The length of the CDR3 is 17 residues. The CDR3 DNA follows: TGTGCCAGCAGCCGATTAGCGGGAGGGCTTCAATCCGGGGAGCTGTTTTTT. Translated, it gives CASSRLAGGLQSGELFF. The full variable domain, completed using reference TRBV5-4 and TRBJ2-2, is ETGVTQSPTHLIKTRGQQVTLRCSSQSGHNTVSWYQQALGQGPQFIFQYYREEENGRGNFPPRFSGLQFPNYSSELNVNALELDDSALYLCASSRLAGGLQSGELFFGEGSRLTVL.

The CDR3 nucleotides read TGTGCCAGCAGTTACCGACGACTAGCGGGGACCTACGAGCAGTACTTC. Protein sequence: CASSYRRLAGTYEQYF. The gene calls are TRBV6-5 and TRBJ2-7, with 11 bases lining up with TRBD2. Trimming at V came to 2 bases and at J to 2 bases, leaving 5 bases not matched to a gene. CDR1 is MNHEY, CDR2 SVGAGI, per germline. This CDR3 has 16 residues.

This clone was picked up one time. V and J are TRBV19 and TRBJ1-1; TRBD1 aligns across 8 bases. V shed 9 bases and J 2 bases; nucleotides not matched to a gene: 8. This CDR3 is built from 14 residues. Germline V gene data show CDR1 as LNHDA and CDR2 as SQIVND (reference sequence). The CDR3 coding sequence is TGTGCCAGCCGAGGGGGACAGGTTAACACTGAAGCTTTCTTT. It codes for CASRGGQVNTEAFF.

The J gene is TRBJ2-5, the V gene TRBV20-1, with 8 bases identical to TRBD1. The CDR3 runs 11 residues. Germline V gene data show CDR1 as DFQATT and CDR2 as SNEGSKA (reference sequence). J was trimmed by 5 bases and V by 6 bases; bases with no gene match: 2. Here the CDR3 DNA reads TGCAGTGCGGACAGGGATGAGACCCAGTACTTC. Translated, it gives CSADRDETQYF.

On this clone itself: Mismatch with germline at one junction end may stem from a read error. This sequence joins TRBV7-7 and TRBJ2-7, with TRBD1 matching over 7 bases. CDR3 length: 16 residues. CDR1 and CDR2 (germline): SSHAT, FNYEAQ (reference sequence). CDR3 residues: CASSSPRGTSSYEQYF. CDR3 nucleotide sequence: TGTGCTAGCAGCTCCCCCAGGGGGACGAGCTCCTACGAGCAGTACTTC.

The chain joins TRBV6-1 to TRBJ1-3; perhaps TRBD1 as D (6 bases). CDR3 length: 15 residues. The V gene lost 4 bases and the J gene lost 3 bases, with 13 bases spanning the gap. Germline V gene lookup returns CDR1 MNHNS and CDR2 SASEGT. This CDR3 reads CASSAIMTGGNTIYF. The CDR3 DNA reads as TGTGCCAGCAGTGCCATTATGACAGGTGGAAACACCATATATTTT.

The chain is built from TRBV18 and TRBJ2-5; D might be TRBD2 (6 bases). Germline CDR1 is KGHSH and CDR2 is LQKENI. CDR3 length equals 14 residues. The ends were cut back, 2 bases at V and 4 bases at J, with 11 bases in the middle. CDR3 amino acids: CASSPSRERETQYF. The CDR3 DNA sequence: TGTGCCAGCTCACCATCGCGGGAACGAGAGACCCAGTACTTC.